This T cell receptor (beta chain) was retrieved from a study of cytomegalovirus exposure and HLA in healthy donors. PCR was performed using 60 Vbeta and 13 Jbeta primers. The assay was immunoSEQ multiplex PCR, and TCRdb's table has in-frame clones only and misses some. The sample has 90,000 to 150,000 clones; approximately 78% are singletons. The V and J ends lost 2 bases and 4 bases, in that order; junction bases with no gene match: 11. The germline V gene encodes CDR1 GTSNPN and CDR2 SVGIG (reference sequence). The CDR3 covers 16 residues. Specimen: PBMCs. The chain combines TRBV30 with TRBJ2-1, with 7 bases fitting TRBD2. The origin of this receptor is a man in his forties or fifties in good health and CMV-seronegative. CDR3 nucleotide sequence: TGTGCCTGGAGTTCCGGGTTTGCGGGAGTATACAATGAGCAGTTCTTC. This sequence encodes CAWSSGFAGVYNEQFF.